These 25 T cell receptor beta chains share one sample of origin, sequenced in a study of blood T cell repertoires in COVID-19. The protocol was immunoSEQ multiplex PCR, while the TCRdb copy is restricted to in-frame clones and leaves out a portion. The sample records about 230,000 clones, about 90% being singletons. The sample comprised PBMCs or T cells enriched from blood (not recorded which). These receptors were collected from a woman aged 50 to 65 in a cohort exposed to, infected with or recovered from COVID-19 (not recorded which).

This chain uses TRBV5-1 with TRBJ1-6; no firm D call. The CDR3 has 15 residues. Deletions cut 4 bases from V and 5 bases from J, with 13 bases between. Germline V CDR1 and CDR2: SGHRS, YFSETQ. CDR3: CASSHDQADNSPLHF. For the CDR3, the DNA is TGCGCCAGCAGCCATGACCAAGCGGATAATTCACCCCTCCACTTT.

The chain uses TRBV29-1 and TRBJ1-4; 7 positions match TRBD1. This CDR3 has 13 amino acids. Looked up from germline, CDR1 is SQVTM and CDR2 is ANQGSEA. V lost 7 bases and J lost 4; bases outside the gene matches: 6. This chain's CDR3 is CSGNTGVNEKLFF. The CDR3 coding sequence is TGCAGCGGGAATACAGGGGTTAATGAAAAACTGTTTTTT.

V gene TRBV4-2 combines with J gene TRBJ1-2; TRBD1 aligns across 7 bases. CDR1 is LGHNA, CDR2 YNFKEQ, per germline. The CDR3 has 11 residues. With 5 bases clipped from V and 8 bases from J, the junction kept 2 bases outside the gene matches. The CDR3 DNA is TGTGCCAGCAGCGACAGGGAGGGCTACACCTTC. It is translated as CASSDREGYTF.

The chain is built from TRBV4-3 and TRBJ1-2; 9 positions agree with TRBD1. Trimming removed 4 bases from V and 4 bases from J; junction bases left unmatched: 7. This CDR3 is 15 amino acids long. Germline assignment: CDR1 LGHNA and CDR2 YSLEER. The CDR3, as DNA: TGCGCCAGCAGCCCCAGACAGGGGGATCCCTATGGCTACACCTTC. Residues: CASSPRQGDPYGYTF.

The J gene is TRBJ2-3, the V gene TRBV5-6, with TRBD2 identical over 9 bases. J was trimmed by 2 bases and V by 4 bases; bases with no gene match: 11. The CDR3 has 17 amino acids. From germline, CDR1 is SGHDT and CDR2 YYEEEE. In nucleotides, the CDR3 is TGTGCCAGCAGCCCTTTGACCGCGGGGGGGTTCACAGATACGCAGTATTTT. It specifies CASSPLTAGGFTDTQYF.

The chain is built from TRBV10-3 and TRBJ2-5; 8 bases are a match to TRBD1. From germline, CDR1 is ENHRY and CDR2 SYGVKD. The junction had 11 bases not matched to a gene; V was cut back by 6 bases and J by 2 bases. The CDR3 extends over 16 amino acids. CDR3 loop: CAIRGPPGGGQETQYF. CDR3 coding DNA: TGTGCCATCAGGGGCCCCCCAGGGGGCGGACAAGAGACCCAGTACTTC.

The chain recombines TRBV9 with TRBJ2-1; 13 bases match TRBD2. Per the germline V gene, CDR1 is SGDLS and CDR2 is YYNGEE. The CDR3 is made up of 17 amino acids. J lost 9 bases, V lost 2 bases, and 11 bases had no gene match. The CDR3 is CASSVFSGTSGVVEQFF. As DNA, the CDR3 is TGTGCCAGCAGCGTTTTCTCCGGGACTAGCGGGGTTGTTGAGCAGTTCTTC.

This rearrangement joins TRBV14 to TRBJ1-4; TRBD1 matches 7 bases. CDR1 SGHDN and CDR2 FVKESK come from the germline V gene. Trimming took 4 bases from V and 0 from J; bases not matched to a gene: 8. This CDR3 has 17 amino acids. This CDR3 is CASSPRQGPATNEKLFF. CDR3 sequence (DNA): TGTGCCAGCAGCCCCCGACAGGGACCAGCAACTAATGAAAAACTGTTTTTT.

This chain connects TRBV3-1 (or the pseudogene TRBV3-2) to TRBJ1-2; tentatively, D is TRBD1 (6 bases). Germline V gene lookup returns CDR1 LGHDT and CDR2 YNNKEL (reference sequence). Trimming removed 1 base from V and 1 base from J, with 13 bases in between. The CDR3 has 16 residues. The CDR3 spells CASSQGGSDSNYGYTF. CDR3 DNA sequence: TGTGCCAGCAGCCAAGGGGGTTCGGACAGTAACTATGGCTACACCTTC.

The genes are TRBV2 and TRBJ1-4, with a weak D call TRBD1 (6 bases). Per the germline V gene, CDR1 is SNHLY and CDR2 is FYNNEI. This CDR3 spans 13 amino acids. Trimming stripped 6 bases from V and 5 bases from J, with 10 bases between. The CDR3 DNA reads TGTGCCAGCAGATTGGACAGAAATGAAAAACTGTTTTTT. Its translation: CASRLDRNEKLFF.

The DNA for the CDR3 is TGTGCCAGCAGTGAAGGGCGTGGAGGGAGCTATAGCAATCAGCCCCAGCATTTT. Its translation: CASSEGRGGSYSNQPQHF. This chain links TRBV6-1 with TRBJ1-5; D is unresolved. CDR1 is MNHNS and CDR2 is SASEGT in the germline V gene. There are 18 residues in the CDR3. V dropped 1 base and J dropped 0 bases, with 16 bases sitting between them.

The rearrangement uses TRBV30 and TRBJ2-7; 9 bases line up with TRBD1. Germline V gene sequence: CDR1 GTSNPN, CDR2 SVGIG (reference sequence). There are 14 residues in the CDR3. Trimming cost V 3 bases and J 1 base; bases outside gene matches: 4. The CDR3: CAWRMTGGSYEQYF. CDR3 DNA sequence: TGTGCCTGGAGAATGACAGGGGGATCCTACGAGCAGTACTTC. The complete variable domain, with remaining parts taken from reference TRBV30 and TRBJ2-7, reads SQTIHQWPATLVQPVGSPLSLECTVEGTSNPNLYWYRQAAGRGLQLLFYSVGIGQISSEVPQNLSASRPQDRQFILSSKKLLLSDSGFYLCAWRMTGGSYEQYFGPGTRLTVT.

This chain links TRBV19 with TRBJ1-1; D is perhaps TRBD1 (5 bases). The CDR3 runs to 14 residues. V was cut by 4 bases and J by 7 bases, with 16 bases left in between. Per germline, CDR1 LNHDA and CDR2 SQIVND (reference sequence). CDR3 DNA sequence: TGTGCCAGTAGTACCCTTTCAGGGTTGGGTGAAGCTTTCTTT. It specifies CASSTLSGLGEAFF.

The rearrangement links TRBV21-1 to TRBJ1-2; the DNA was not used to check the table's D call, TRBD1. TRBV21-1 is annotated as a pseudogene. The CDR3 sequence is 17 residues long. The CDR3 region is CASSPRGDRGPNYGYTF. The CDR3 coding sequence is TGTGCCAGCAGCCCCCGAGGTGACAGGGGGCCAAACTATGGCTACACCTTC.

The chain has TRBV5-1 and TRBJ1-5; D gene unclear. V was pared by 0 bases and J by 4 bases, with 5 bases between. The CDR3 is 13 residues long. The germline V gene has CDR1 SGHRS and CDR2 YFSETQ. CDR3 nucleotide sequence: TGCGCCAGCAGCTTGGACGGGAATCAGCCCCAGCATTTT. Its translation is CASSLDGNQPQHF.

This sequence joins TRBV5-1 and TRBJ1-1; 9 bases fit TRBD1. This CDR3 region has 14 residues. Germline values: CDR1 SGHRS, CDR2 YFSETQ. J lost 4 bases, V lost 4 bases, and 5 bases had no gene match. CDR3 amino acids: CASSIDRGSTEAFF. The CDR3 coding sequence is TGCGCCAGCAGCATAGACAGGGGGAGCACTGAAGCTTTCTTT.

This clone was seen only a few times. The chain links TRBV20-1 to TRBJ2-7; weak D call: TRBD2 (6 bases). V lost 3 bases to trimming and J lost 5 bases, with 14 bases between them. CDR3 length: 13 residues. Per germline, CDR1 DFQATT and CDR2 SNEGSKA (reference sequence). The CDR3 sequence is CSASAGTGDEQYF. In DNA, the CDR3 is TGCAGTGCTAGTGCCGGGACGGGGGACGAGCAGTACTTC.

The CDR3 sequence: CASSQGTGKEDGYTF. The CDR3 DNA sequence: TGTGCCAGCAGCCAAGGGACAGGGAAAGAGGATGGCTACACCTTC. The chain joins TRBV3-1 (or the pseudogene TRBV3-2) to TRBJ1-2; 8 nucleotides line up with TRBD1. The CDR3 spans 15 residues. V lost 1 base and J lost 6; bases outside the gene matches: 7. Germline V gene lookup returns CDR1 LGHDT and CDR2 YNNKEL (reference sequence).

The CDR3 DNA reads TGTGCCAGCAGACTAGACAGGGGGGGGACTGAAGCTTTCTTT. It specifies CASRLDRGGTEAFF. The chain uses TRBV27 and TRBJ1-1; 9 bases map to TRBD1. Germline values: CDR1 MNHEY, CDR2 SMNVEV (reference sequence). This CDR3 has 14 amino acids. V lost 6 bases, J lost 5 bases, and 7 bases stayed unmatched.

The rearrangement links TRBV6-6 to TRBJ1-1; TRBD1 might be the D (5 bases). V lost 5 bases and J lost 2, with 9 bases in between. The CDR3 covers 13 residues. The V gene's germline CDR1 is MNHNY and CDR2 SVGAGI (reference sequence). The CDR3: CASSRRGNTEAFF. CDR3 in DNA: TGTGCCAGCAGTAGGAGGGGCAACACTGAAGCTTTCTTT.

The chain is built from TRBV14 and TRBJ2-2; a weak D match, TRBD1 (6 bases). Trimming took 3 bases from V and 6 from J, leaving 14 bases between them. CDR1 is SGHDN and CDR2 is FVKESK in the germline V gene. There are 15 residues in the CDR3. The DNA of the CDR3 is TGTGCCAGCAGCCATCAGGGGAGAAAGGCCGGGGAGCTGTTTTTT. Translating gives CASSHQGRKAGELFF.

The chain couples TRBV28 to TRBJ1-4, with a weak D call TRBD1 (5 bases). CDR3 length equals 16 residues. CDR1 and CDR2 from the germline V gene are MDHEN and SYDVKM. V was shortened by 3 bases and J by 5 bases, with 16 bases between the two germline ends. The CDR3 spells CASSLGGTSINEKLFF. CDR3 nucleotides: TGTGCCAGCAGTTTGGGCGGGACTTCCATCAATGAAAAACTGTTTTTT.

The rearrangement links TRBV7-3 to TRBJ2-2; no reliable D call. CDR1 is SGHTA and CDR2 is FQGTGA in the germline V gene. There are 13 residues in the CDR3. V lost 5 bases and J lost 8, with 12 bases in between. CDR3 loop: CASSKYLEGELFF. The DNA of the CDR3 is TGTGCCAGCAGCAAATACCTAGAAGGGGAGCTGTTTTTT. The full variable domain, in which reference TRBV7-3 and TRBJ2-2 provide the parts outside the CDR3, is GAGVSQTPSNKVTEKGKYVELRCDPISGHTALYWYRQSLGQGPEFLIYFQGTGAADDSGLPNDRFFAVRPEGSVSTLKIQRTERGDSAVYLCASSKYLEGELFFGEGSRLTVL.

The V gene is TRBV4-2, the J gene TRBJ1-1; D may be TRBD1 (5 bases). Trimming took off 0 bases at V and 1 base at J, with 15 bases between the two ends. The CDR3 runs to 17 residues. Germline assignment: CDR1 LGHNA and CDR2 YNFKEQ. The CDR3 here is CASSQERGRGTNTEAFF. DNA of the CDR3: TGTGCCAGCAGCCAAGAACGTGGTCGGGGGACGAACACTGAAGCTTTCTTT.

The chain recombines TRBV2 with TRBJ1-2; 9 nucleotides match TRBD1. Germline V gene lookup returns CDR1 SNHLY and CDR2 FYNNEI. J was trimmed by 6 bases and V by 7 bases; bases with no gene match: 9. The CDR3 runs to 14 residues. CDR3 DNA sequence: TGTGCCAGCAACCGGGACAGGGAGGAACATGGCTACACCTTC. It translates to CASNRDREEHGYTF.